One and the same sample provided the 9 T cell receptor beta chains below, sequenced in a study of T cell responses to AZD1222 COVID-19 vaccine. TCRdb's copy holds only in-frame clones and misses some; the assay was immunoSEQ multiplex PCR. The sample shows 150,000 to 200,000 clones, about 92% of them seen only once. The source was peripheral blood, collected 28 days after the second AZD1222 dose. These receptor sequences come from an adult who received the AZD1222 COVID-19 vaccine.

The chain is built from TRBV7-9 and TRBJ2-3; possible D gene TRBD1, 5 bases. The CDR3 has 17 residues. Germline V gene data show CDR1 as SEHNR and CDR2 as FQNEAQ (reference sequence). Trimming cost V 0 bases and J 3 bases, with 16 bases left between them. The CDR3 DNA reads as TGTGCCAGCAGCTTAGCGCCCTTAGGGGCTAAAACAGATACGCAGTATTTT. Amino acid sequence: CASSLAPLGAKTDTQYF.

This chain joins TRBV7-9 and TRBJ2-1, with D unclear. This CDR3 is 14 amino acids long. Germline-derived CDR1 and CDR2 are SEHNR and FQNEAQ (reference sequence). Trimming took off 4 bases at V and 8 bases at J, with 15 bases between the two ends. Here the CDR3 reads CASSSYSVRDEQFF. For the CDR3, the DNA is TGTGCCAGCAGCTCTTACTCGGTACGGGATGAGCAGTTCTTC.

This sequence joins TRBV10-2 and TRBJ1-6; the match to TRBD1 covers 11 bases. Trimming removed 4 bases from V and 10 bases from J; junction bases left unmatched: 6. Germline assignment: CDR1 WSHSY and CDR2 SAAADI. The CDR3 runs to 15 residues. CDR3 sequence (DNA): TGCGCCAGCAGTGGAGGACAGGGGGCTCACTCACCCCTCCACTTT. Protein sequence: CASSGGQGAHSPLHF.

This chain's CDR3 is CASIRTGDAGGRETQYF. The CDR3 DNA is TGTGCCAGCATCAGAACAGGGGATGCGGGGGGTCGAGAGACCCAGTACTTC. The V call is TRBV5-6, the J call TRBJ2-5, with TRBD2 as a possible D gene (8 bases). Trimming took 6 bases from V and 4 from J, leaving 25 bases between them. CDR1 SGHDT and CDR2 YYEEEE come from the germline V gene. The CDR3 spans 17 residues.

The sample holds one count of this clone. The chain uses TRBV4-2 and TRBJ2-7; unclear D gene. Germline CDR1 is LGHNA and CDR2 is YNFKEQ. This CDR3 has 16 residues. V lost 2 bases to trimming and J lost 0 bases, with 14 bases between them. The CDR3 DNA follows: TGTGCCAGCAGCCAATATTCTACGGGCGGCTCCTACGAGCAGTACTTC. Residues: CASSQYSTGGSYEQYF.

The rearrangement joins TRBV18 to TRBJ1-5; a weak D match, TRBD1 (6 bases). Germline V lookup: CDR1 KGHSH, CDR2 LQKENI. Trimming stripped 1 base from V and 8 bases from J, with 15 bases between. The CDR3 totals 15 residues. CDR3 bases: TGTGCCAGCTCACCACGGGCGGGGGGCAGGGAGCCCCAGCATTTT. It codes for CASSPRAGGREPQHF.

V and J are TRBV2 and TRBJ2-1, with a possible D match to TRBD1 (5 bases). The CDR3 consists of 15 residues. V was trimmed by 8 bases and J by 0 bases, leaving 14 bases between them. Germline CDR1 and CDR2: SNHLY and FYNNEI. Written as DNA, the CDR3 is TGTGCCAGCGAGGCAGGGATGAGCTCCTACAATGAGCAGTTCTTC. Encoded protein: CASEAGMSSYNEQFF.

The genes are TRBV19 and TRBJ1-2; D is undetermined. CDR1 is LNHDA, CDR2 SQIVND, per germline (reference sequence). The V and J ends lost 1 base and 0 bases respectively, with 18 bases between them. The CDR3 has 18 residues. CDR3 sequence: CASSIGLFGQSTNYGYTF. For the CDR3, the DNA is TGTGCCAGTAGTATAGGTTTGTTTGGTCAGTCAACTAACTATGGCTACACCTTC.

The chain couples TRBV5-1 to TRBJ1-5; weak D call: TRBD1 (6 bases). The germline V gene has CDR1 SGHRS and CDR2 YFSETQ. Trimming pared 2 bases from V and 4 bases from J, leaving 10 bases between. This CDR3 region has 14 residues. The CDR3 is CASSLGGTNQPQHF. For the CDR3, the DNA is TGCGCCAGCAGCTTAGGGGGAACGAATCAGCCCCAGCATTTT.